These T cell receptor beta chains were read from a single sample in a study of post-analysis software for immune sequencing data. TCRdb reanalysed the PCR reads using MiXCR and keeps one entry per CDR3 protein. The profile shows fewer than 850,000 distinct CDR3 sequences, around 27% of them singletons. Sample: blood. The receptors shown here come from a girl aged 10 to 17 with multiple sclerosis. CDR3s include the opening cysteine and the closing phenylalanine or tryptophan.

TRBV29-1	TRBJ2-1	CSVEDRGDPFF
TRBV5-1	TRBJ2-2	CASSSVGTPNTGELFF
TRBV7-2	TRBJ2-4	CASSFMTGSLGEQYF
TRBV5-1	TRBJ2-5	CASSPADGLPQETQYF
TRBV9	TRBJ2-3	CASSVGLAVSTDTQYF
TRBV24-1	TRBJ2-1	CATSDLVSSSYNEQFF
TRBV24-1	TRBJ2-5	CATAGMYPETQYF
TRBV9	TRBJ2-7	CASSARDRGRNEQYF
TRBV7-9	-	CASSLSLEQYF
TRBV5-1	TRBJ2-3	CASSWRTGTSTDTQYF
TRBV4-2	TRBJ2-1	CASSPPGLAGREQFF
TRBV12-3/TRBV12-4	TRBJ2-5	CASRGETGFNEQYF
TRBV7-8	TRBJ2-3	CASSSPRTGGSKSSTDTQYF
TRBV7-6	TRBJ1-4	CASSLKALGEKLFF
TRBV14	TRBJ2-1	CASSQDWHDEQFF
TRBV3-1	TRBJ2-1	CASSPTRVDNEQFF
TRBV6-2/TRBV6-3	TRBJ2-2	CASRLAKLAGYGELFF
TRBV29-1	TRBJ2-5	CSAIGRRQETQYF
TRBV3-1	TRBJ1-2	CASSQPAINYGYTF
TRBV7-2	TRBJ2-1	CASSLGERRLGRRVNEQFF
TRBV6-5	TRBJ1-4	CASSYSGPATNEKLFF
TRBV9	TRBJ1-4	CASSTRDTEKLFF
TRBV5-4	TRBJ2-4	CASSARQAPAKNIQYF
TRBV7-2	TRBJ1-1	CASSLDFLASAFF
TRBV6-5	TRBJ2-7	CASSSGPPPYEQYF
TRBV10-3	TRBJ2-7	CAIRVIGVSYEQYF
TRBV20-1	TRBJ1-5	CSAEYSNQPQHF
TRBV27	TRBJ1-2	CASSFLGRPYGYTF
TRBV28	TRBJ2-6	CASSFHREGVTSGANVLTF
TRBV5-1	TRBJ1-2	CASSKAELSYGYTF
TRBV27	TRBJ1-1	CASSSSDVFAEAFF
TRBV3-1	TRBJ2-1	CASTRLAGGDEQFF
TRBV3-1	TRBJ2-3	CASSQEQALTDTQYF
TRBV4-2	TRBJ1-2	CASSRQGVYGYTF
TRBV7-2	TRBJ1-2	CASSLDPGLSGYTF
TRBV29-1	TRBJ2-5	CSGGPGSGETQYF
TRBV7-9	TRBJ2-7	CASSFGTASYEQYF
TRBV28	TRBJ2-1	CASNLTPGTTNEQFF
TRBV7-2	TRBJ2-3	CASSPRVGGPRTDTQYF
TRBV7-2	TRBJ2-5	CASSLVAFQETQYF
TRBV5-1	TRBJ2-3	CASSWTGGAGDKQYF
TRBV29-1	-	CSVELAGSYEQYF
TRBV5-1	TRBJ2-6	CASSSPPRANVLTF
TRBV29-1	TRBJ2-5	CSVGRTGNRETQYF
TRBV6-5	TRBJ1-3	CASRPTGSSGNTIYF
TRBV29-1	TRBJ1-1	CSFNPPQGGTEAFF
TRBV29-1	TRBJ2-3	CSVRRTDSTDTQYF
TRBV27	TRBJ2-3	CASSFRGGDTQYF
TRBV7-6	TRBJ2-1	CASSASGGASGSEQFF
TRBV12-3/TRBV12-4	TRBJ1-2	CASSFGGYGYTF
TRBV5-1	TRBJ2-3	CASSFGLLRTDTQYF
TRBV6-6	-	CASRNARQGQGYEQYF
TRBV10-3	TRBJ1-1	CAISESWDRTNTEAFF
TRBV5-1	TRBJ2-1	CASSLGLGGETQFF
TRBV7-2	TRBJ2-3	CASSFSSGSPSTDTQYF
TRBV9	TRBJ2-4	CASSSGRILAKNIQYF
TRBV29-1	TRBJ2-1	CSVERGSGEQFF
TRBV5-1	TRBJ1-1	CASSSSLGAEAFF
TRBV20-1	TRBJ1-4	CSALRRGGEKLFF
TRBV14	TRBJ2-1	CASSQHQTGTGLNNEQFF